The following is a T cell receptor beta chain sequence with its context. Produced via immunoSEQ multiplex PCR; TCRdb's table is partial and in-frame only. Here the sample spans tens of thousands of clones, 88% being singletons. This record comes from a study of blood T cell repertoires in COVID-19. On the study more broadly: Sample material is recorded as cDNA or gDNA derived from T cells, B-cell-depleted T cells, or PBMCs.

The CDR3 spans 16 residues. V was pared by 4 bases and J by 4 bases, with 17 bases between. Germline-derived CDR1 and CDR2 are MDHEN and SYDVKM. The chain recombines TRBV28 with TRBJ1-5; possible D gene TRBD1, 6 bases. This clonotype was obtained from a woman between 65 and 79 years old with acute or convalescent COVID-19. Sequencing was performed on peripheral blood. CDR3 coding DNA: TGTGCCAGCAGTTACCCTTTCGACAGGTCTAATCAGCCCCAGCATTTT. This translates into CASSYPFDRSNQPQHF. The complete variable domain, with remaining parts taken from reference TRBV28 and TRBJ1-5, reads DVKVTQSSRYLVKRTGEKVFLECVQDMDHENMFWYRQDPGLGLRLIYFSYDVKMKEKGDIPEGYSVSREKKERFSLILESASTNQTSMYLCASSYPFDRSNQPQHFGDGTRLSIL.